Sequencing of this T cell receptor (beta chain) was carried out in a study of technical replicates of blood from a handful of donors. Some clones are missing from TCRdb's copy, which holds only in-frame ones; the method was immunoSEQ multiplex PCR. Altogether under 65,000 clones are present, 92% being singletons, with the ten largest covering about 3.6%. This clone is classed as large. The V segment lost 4 bases and the J segment 0 bases; nucleotides outside the gene matches: 13. This CDR3 region has 19 residues. Looked up from germline, CDR1 is SEHNR and CDR2 is FQNEAQ (reference sequence). The receptor was derived from a human donor in good health. Some clones in this sample may be carry-over from other donors' samples. V gene TRBV7-9 combines with J gene TRBJ2-1; 9 bases are shared with TRBD2. The sample was PBMCs. The CDR3, as DNA: TGTGCCAGCAGCTACCGGAAAACTAGCGGGCGTAGCTCCTACAATGAGCAGTTCTTC. This codes for CASSYRKTSGRSSYNEQFF.